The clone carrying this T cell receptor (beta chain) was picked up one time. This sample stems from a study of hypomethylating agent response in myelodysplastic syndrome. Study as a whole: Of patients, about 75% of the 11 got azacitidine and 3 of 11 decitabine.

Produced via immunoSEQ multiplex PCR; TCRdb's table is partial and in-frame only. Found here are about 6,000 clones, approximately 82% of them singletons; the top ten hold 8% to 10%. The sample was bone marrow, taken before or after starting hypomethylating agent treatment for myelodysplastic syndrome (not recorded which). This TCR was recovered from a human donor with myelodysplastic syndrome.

In DNA form, the CDR3 reads TGCGCCAGCAGCTGGACTAGCGGGGGGGCCCTAAGCACAGATACGCAGTATTTT. It translates to CASSWTSGGALSTDTQYF. The chain is built from TRBV5-1 and TRBJ2-3, with TRBD2 matching 15 bases. Germline loops: CDR1 SGHRS, CDR2 YFSETQ. The CDR3 is made up of 18 amino acids. V was clipped by 3 bases and J by 0 bases; unmatched bases: 5.